This TCR beta chain was identified in a study of beta chain features in type 1 diabetes. This clone was observed a handful of times. The trim removed 5 bases at V and 0 bases at J, leaving 8 bases unmatched. This CDR3 has 15 amino acids. The germline CDR1 and CDR2 sequences are SGHNT and YYREEE (reference sequence). Reverse transcribing all isolated RNA meant expressed TCRB transcripts were sequenced. Generated by immunoSEQ multiplex PCR, the TCRdb table keeps only in-frame clones and is missing some. The sample lists over 700,000 clones; under 20% were seen once. The chain has TRBV5-4 and TRBJ2-7, with 7 bases lining up with TRBD1. This TCR was recovered from a woman aged 18-35 years in good health. Sequences were obtained from naive CD4+ T cells from blood. The CDR3 DNA reads TGTGCCAGCAGTACCTATACAGGGGTCTCCTACGAGCAGTACTTC. Protein sequence: CASSTYTGVSYEQYF.